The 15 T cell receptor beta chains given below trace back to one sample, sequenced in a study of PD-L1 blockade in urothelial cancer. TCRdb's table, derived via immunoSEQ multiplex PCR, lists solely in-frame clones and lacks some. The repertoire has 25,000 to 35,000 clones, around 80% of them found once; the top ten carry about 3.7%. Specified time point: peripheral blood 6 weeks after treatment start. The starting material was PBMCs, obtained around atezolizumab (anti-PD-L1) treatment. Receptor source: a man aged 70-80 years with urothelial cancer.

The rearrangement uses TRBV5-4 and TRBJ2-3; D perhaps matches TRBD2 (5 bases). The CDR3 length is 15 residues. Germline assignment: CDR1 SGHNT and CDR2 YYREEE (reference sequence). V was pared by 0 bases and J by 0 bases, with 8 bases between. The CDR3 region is CASSLGRTSTDTQYF. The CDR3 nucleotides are TGTGCCAGCAGCTTGGGCAGGACTAGCACAGATACGCAGTATTTT.

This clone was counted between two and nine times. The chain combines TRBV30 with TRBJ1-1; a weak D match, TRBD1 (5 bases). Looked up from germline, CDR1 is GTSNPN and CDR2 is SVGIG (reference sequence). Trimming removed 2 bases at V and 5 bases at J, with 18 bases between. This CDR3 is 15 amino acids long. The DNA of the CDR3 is TGTGCCTGGAGTCTCTTTGGGGAAGGGGTGACTGAAGCTTTCTTT. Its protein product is CAWSLFGEGVTEAFF.

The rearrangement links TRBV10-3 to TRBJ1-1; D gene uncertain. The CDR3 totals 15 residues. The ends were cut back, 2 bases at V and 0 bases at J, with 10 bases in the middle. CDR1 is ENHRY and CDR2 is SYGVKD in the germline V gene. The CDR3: CAISEGQRMNTEAFF. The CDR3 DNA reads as TGTGCCATCAGTGAGGGGCAGCGGATGAACACTGAAGCTTTCTTT.

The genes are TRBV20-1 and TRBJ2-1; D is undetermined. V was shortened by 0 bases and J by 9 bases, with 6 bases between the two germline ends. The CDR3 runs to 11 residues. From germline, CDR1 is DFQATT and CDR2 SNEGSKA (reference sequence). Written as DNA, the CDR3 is TGCAGTGCTAGAGATCGTCTTGAGCAGTTCTTC. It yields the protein CSARDRLEQFF.

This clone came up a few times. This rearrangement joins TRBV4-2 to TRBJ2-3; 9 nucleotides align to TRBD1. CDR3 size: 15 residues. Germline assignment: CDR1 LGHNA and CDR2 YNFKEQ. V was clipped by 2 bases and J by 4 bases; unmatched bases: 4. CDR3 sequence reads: CASSQPGQGPDTQYF. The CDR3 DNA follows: TGTGCCAGCAGCCAACCGGGACAGGGCCCAGATACGCAGTATTTT.

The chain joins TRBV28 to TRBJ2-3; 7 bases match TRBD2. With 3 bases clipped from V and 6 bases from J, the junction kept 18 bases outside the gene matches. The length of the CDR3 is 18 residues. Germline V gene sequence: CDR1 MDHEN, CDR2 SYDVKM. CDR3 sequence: CASSFHPTGTTYKDTQYF. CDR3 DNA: TGTGCCAGCAGTTTTCACCCCACCGGGACTACCTATAAGGATACGCAGTATTTT.

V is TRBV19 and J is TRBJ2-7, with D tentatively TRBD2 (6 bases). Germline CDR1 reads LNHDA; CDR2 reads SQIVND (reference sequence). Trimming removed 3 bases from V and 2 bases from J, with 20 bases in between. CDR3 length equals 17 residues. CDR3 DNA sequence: TGTGCCAGTAGTATTCGGGGAGGTTTGGCTCAGACCTACGAGCAGTACTTC. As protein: CASSIRGGLAQTYEQYF.

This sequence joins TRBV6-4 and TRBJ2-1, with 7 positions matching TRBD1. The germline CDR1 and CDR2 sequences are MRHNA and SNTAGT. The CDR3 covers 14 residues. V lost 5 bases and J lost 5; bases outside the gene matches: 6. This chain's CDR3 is CASSQGTANNEQFF. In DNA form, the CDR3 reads TGTGCCAGCAGTCAAGGGACAGCTAACAATGAGCAGTTCTTC.

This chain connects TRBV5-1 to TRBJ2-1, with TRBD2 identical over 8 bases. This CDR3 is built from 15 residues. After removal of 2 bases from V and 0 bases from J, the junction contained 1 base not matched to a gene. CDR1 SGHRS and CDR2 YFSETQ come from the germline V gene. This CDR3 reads CASSLLADSYNEQFF. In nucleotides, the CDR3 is TGCGCCAGCAGCTTACTAGCGGACTCCTACAATGAGCAGTTCTTC.

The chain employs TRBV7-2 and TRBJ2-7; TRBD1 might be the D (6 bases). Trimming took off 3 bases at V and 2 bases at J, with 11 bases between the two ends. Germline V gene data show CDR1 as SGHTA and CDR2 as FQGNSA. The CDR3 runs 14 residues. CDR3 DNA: TGTGCCAGCAGCTTCAGGGGACCTCCCTACGAGCAGTACTTC. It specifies CASSFRGPPYEQYF.

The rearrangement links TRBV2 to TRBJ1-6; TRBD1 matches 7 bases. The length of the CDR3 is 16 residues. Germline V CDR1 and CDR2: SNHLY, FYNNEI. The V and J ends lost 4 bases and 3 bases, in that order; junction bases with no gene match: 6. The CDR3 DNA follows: TGTGCCAGCAGTGGGTTTGGACAGGTCTATAATTCACCCCTCCACTTT. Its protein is CASSGFGQVYNSPLHF.

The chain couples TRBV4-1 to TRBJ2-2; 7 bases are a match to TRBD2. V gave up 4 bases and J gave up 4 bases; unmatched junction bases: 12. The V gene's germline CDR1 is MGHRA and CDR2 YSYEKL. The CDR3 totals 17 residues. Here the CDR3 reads CASSRSGTSTSTGELFF. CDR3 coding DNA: TGCGCCAGCAGCCGAAGCGGGACCTCAACCTCCACCGGGGAGCTGTTTTTT.

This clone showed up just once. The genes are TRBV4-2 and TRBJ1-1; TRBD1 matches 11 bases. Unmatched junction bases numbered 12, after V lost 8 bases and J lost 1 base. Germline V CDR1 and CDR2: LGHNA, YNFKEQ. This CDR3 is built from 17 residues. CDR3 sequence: CASDAGQGVQSNTEAFF. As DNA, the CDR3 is TGTGCCAGCGACGCGGGACAGGGGGTTCAATCGAACACTGAAGCTTTCTTT.

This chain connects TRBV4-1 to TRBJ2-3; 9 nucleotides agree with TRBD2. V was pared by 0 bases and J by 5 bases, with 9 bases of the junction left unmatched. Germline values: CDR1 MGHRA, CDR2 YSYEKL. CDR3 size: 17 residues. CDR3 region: CASSQDPGLALGDTQYF. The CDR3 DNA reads TGCGCCAGCAGCCAAGATCCCGGACTAGCGTTGGGAGATACGCAGTATTTT.

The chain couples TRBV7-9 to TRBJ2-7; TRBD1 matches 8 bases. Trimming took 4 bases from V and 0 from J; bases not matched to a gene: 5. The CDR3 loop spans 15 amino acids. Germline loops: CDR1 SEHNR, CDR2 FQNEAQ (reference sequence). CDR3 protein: CASSSHRGTSYEQYF. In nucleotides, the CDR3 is TGTGCCAGCAGCTCCCACAGGGGGACCTCCTACGAGCAGTACTTC.